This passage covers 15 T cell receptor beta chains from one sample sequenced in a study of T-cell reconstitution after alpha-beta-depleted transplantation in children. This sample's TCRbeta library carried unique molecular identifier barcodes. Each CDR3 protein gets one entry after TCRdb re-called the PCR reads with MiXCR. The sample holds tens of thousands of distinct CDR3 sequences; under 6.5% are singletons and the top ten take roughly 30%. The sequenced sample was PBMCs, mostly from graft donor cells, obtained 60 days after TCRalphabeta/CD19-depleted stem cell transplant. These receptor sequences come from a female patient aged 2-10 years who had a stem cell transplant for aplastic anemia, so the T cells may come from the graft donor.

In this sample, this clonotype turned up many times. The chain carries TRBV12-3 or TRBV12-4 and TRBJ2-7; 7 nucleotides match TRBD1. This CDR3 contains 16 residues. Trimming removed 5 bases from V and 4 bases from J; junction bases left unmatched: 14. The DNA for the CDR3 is TGTGCCAGCAGTAGGGGGACAGTCCAGATTAGTTACGAGCAGTACTTC. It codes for CASSRGTVQISYEQYF.

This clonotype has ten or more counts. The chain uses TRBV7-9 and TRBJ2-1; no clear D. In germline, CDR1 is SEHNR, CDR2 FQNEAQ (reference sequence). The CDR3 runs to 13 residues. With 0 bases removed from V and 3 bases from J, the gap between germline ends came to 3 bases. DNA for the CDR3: TGTGCCAGCAGCTTAGCGCTCTACAATGAGCAGTTCTTC. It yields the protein CASSLALYNEQFF. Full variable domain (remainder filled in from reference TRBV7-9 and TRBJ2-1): DTGVSQNPRHKITKRGQNVTFRCDPISEHNRLYWYRQTLGQGPEFLTYFQNEAQLEKSRLLSDRFSAERPKGSFSTLEIQRTEQGDSAMYLCASSLALYNEQFFGPGTRLTVL.

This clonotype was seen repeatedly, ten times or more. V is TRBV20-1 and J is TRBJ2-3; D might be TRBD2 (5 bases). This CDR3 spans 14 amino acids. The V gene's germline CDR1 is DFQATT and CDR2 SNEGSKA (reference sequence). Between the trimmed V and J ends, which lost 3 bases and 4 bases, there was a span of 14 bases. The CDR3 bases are TGCAGTGCTAGTATTCCGGGGATCGCAGATACGCAGTATTTT. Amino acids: CSASIPGIADTQYF.

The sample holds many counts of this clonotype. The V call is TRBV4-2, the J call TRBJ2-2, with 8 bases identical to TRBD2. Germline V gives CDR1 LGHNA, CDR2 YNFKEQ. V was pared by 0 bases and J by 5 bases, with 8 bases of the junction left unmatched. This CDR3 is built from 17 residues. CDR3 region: CASSQDVVERETGELFF. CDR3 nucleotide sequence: TGTGCCAGCAGCCAAGATGTAGTCGAGCGGGAGACCGGGGAGCTGTTTTTT.

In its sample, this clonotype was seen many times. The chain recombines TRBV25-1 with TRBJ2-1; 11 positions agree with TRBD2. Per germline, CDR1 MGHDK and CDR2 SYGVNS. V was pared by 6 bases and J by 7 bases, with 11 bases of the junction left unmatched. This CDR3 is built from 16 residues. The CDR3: CASRQSTSGSYNEQFF. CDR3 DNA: TGTGCCAGCAGACAATCAACTAGCGGGAGTTATAATGAGCAGTTCTTC.

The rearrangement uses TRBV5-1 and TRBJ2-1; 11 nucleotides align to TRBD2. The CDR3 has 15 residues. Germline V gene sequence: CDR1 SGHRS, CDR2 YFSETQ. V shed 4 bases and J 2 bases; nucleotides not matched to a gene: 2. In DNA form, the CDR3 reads TGCGCCAGCAGCACGACTAGCGGGACCTACAATGAGCAGTTCTTC. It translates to CASSTTSGTYNEQFF.

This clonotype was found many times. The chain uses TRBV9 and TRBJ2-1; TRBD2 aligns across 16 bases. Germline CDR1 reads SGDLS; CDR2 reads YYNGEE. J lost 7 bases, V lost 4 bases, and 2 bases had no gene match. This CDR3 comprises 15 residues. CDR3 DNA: TGTGCCAGCAGCAGGGGACTAGCGGGGGGGAATGAGCAGTTCTTC. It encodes CASSRGLAGGNEQFF. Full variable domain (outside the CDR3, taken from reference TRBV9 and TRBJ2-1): DSGVTQTPKHLITATGQRVTLRCSPRSGDLSVYWYQQSLDQGLQFLIQYYNGEERAKGNILERFSAQQFPDLHSELNLSSLELGDSALYFCASSRGLAGGNEQFFGPGTRLTVL.

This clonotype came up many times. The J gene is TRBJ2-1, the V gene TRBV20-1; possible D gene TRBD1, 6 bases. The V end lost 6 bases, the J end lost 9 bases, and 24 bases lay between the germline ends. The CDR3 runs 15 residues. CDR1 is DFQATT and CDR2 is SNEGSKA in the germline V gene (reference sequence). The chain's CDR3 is CSARPTGGFYGEQFF. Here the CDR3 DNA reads TGCAGTGCCCGCCCGACAGGTGGGTTTTACGGTGAGCAGTTCTTC.

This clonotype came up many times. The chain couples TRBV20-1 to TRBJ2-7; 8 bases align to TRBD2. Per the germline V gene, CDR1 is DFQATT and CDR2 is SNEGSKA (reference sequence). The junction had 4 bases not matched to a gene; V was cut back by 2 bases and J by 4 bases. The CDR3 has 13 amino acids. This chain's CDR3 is CSARFGGGYEQYF. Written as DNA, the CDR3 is TGCAGTGCTAGATTCGGCGGGGGGTACGAGCAGTACTTC.

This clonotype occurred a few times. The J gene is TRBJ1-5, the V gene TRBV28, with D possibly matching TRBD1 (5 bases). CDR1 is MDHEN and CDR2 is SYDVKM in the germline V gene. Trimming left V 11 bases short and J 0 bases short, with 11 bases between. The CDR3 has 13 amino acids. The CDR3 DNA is TGTGCCGCCCAGACAGTTAGCAATCAGCCCCAGCATTTT. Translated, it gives CAAQTVSNQPQHF.

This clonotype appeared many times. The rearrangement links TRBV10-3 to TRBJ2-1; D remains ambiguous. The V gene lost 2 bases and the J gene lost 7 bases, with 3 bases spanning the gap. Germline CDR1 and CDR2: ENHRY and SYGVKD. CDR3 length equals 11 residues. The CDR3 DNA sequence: TGTGCCATCAGTGAGGGTAATGAGCAGTTCTTC. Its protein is CAISEGNEQFF.

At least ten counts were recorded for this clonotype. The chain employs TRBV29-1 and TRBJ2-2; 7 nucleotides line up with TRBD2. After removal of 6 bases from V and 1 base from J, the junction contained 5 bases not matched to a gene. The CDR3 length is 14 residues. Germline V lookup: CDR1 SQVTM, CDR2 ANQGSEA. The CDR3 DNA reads TGCAGCGTGCTCGGCGGGAGGAACACCGGGGAGCTGTTTTTT. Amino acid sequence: CSVLGGRNTGELFF.

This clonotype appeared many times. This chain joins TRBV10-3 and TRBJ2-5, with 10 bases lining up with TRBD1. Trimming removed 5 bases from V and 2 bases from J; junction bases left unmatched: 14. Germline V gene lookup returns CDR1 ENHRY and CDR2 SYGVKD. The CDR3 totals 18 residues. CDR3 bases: TGTGCCATCAGTAAGAGGGACAGGGGCTTTTTAACGCAAGAGACCCAGTACTTC. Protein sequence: CAISKRDRGFLTQETQYF.

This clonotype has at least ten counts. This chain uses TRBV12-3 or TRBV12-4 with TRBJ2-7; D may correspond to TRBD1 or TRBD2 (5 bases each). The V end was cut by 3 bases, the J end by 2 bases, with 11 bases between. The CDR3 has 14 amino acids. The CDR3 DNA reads TGTGCCAGCAGTTTTAGCAGGGAGCCCTACGAGCAGTACTTC. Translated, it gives CASSFSREPYEQYF.

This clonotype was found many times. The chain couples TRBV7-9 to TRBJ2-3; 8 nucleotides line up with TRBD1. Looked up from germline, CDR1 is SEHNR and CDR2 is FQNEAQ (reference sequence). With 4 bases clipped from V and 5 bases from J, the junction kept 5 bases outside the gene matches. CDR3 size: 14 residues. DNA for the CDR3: TGTGCCAGCAGCTCCACCGACAGGGGAGATACGCAGTATTTT. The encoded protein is CASSSTDRGDTQYF.